These 7 T cell receptor beta chains came from one sample sequenced in a study of blood T cell repertoires in COVID-19. Only in-frame clones appear in the TCRdb table, and some are missing; sequencing was by immunoSEQ multiplex PCR. The data contain over 100,000 clones, 85% of them singletons. Material: peripheral blood. The origin of the receptors is a man aged 80 or over with acute or convalescent COVID-19.

The genes are TRBV10-3 and TRBJ1-5; 7 bases line up with TRBD1. The CDR3 consists of 14 residues. The V segment lost 7 bases and the J segment 2 bases; nucleotides outside the gene matches: 5. CDR1 ENHRY and CDR2 SYGVKD come from the germline V gene. CDR3 amino acids: CAINDRAGNQPQHF. The DNA of the CDR3 is TGTGCCATCAACGACAGGGCAGGCAATCAGCCCCAGCATTTT.

The chain recombines TRBV2 with TRBJ2-3; 8 positions match TRBD2. The germline V gene has CDR1 SNHLY and CDR2 FYNNEI. The CDR3 is made up of 14 amino acids. V lost 7 bases and J lost 1; bases outside the gene matches: 4. CDR3 bases: TGTGCCAGCAAAGACGGGGGGGGCACAGATACGCAGTATTTT. It encodes CASKDGGGTDTQYF.

A few counts support this clone. V usage is TRBV5-1 and J usage is TRBJ1-4, with TRBD1 identical over 8 bases. CDR3 length: 16 amino acids. J was trimmed by 0 bases and V by 3 bases; bases with no gene match: 4. From germline, CDR1 is SGHRS and CDR2 YFSETQ. Written as DNA, the CDR3 is TGCGCCAGCAGCTCGACAGGGGTTCCAACTAATGAAAAACTGTTTTTT. Protein sequence: CASSSTGVPTNEKLFF.

This clone has just a few counts. The rearrangement links TRBV2 to TRBJ2-7; TRBD2 matches 12 bases. The junction had 7 bases not matched to a gene; V was cut back by 7 bases and J by 6 bases. This CDR3 region has 14 residues. Per the germline V gene, CDR1 is SNHLY and CDR2 is FYNNEI. DNA for the CDR3: TGTGCCAGCAAAAGGCAACTAGCGGGAGGCGAGCAGTACTTC. This sequence encodes CASKRQLAGGEQYF.

The rearrangement uses TRBV6-5 and TRBJ1-2; TRBD1 is a possible D gene (6 bases). The CDR3 extends over 16 amino acids. Trimming pared 1 base from V and 2 bases from J, leaving 14 bases between. The V gene's germline CDR1 is MNHEY and CDR2 SVGAGI. Here the CDR3 reads CASSYLGHLPNYGYTF. CDR3 bases: TGTGCCAGCAGTTACTTGGGACATCTTCCAAACTATGGCTACACCTTC.

The chain couples TRBV6-6 to TRBJ1-6, with 7 bases identical to TRBD1. V gave up 4 bases and J gave up 9 bases; unmatched junction bases: 6. Germline assignment: CDR1 MNHNY and CDR2 SVGAGI (reference sequence). The CDR3 totals 14 residues. The CDR3 bases are TGTGCCAGCAGTTCGACAGGGACGGGTTCACCCCTCCACTTT. Translating it yields CASSSTGTGSPLHF.

The rearrangement links TRBV4-1 to TRBJ1-6; 7 nucleotides agree with TRBD1. Germline V lookup: CDR1 MGHRA, CDR2 YSYEKL. V lost 5 bases to trimming and J lost 10 bases; unmatched junction nucleotides: 11. The length of the CDR3 is 15 residues. The DNA of the CDR3 is TGCGCCAGCAGCTCCGAGGGACAGCGAAACTCACCCCTCCACTTT. The encoded protein is CASSSEGQRNSPLHF.